This T cell receptor beta chain came from a study of metastatic and nonmetastatic thyroid tumors. Overall study results and limits: Malignant thyroid tumors reportedly had TCR beta diversity that was significantly higher than in benign nodules, in blood and tumor.

Germline CDR1 and CDR2: SGHTA and FQGNSA. CDR3 length equals 15 residues. Trimming took off 2 bases at V and 4 bases at J, with 12 bases between the two ends. As handled by the study authors: Built for papillary thyroid cancer, a distant-metastasis classifier drew on CDR3 differences across clinicopathological groups. TCRdb re-analyzed the PCR reads using MiXCR. The V and J calls and clone size come from TCRdb's table, not from the authors' own analysis. The table records about 49,000 clones, roughly 20% of them present only once. Patients underwent thyroid surgery, and none had received any treatment before it. This clone occurred many times. The antigen remains undetermined.

This TCR was recovered from a female donor with papillary thyroid cancer or a benign thyroid nodule (not recorded which). Some clones in this sample may be carry-over from other donors' samples. The rearrangement links TRBV7-2 to TRBJ1-3; D is ambiguous. The sample was blood. The CDR3 spells CASSLFASIGNTIYF. The CDR3 nucleotides are TGTGCCAGCAGCTTATTCGCATCTATAGGAAACACCATATATTTT.